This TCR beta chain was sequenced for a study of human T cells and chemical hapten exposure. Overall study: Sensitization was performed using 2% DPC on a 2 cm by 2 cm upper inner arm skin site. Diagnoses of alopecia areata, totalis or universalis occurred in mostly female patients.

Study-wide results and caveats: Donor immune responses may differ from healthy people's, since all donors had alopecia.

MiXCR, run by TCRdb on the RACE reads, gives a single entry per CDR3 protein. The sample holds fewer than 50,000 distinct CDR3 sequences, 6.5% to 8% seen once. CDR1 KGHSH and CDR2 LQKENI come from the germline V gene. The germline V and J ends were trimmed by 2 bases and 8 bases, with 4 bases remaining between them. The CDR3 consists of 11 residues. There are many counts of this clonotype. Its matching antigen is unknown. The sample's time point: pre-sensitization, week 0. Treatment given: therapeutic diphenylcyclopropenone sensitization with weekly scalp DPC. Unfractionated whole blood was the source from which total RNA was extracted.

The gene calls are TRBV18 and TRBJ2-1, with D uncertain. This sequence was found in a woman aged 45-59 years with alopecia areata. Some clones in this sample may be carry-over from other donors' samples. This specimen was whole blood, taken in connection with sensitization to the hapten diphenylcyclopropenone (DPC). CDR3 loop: CASSPGDEQFF. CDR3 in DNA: TGTGCCAGCTCACCAGGGGATGAGCAGTTCTTC.